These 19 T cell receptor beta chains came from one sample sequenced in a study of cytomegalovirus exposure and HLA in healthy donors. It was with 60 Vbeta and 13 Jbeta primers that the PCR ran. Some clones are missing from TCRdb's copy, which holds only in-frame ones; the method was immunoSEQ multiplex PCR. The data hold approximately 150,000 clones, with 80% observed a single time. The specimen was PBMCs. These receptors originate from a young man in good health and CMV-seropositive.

The CDR3 DNA is TGTGCCAGCAGCGTAGGGGGAGGGAGTGGAGCCGGGGAGCTGTTTTTT. Amino acids: CASSVGGGSGAGELFF. The chain employs TRBV9 and TRBJ2-2, with 7 bases lining up with TRBD2. Unmatched junction bases numbered 8, after V lost 0 bases and J lost 6 bases. Germline CDR1 is SGDLS and CDR2 is YYNGEE. The length of the CDR3 is 16 residues.

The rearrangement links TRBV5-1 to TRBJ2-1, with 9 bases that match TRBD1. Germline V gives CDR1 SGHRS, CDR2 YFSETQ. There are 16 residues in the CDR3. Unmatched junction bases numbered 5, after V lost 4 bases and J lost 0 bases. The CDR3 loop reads CASSRDRGSSYNEQFF. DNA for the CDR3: TGCGCCAGCAGCCGCGACAGGGGGAGCTCCTACAATGAGCAGTTCTTC.

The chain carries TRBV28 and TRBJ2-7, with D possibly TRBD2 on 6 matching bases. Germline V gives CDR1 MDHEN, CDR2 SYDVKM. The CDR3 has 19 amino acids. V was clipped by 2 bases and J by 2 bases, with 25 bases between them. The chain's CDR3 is CASSLVLGGWLARPYEQYF. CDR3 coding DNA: TGTGCCAGCAGTTTAGTTTTGGGTGGTTGGCTAGCGAGACCCTACGAGCAGTACTTC.

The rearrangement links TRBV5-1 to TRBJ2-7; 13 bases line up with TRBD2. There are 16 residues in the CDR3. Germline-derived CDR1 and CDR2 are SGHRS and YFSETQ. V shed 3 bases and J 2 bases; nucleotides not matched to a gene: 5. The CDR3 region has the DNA TGCGCCAGCAGCTCGGGACTAGCGGGACGGACCTACGAGCAGTACTTC. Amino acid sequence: CASSSGLAGRTYEQYF. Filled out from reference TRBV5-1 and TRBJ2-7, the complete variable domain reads KAGVTQTPRYLIKTRGQQVTLSCSPISGHRSVSWYQQTPGQGLQFLFEYFSETQRNKGNFPGRFSGRQFSNSRSEMNVSTLELGDSALYLCASSSGLAGRTYEQYFGPGTRLTVT.

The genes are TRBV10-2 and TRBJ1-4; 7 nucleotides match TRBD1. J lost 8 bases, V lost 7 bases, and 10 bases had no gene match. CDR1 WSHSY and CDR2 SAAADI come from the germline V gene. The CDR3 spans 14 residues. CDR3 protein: CASTKQGPAEKLFF. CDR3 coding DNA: TGCGCCAGCACTAAACAGGGGCCTGCAGAAAAACTGTTTTTT.

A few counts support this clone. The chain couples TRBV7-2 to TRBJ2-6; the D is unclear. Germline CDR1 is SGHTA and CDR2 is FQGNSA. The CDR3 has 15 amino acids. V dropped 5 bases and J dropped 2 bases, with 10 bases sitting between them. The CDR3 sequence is CASSRLLAGANVLTF. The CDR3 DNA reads TGTGCCAGCAGCCGCCTCCTAGCTGGGGCCAACGTCCTGACTTTC.

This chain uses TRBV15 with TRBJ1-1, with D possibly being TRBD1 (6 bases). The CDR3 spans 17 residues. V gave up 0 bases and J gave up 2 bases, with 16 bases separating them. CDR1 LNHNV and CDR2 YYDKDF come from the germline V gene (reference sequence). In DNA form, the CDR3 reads TGTGCCACCAGCAGAGATATGATTGGACAGACAAACACTGAAGCTTTCTTT. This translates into CATSRDMIGQTNTEAFF.

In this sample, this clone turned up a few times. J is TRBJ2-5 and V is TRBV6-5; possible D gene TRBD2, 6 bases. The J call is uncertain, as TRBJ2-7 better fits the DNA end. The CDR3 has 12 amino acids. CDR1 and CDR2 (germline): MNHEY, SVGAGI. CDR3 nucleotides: TGTGCCAGCAGGGCCGGGAGATACGAGCAGTACTTC. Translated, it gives CASRAGRYEQYF.

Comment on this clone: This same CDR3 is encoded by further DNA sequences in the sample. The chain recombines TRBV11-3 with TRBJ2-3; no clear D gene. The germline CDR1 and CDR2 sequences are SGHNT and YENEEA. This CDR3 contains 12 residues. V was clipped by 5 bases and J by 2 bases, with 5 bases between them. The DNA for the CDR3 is TGTGCCAGCAGCCCACACACAGATACGCAGTATTTT. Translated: CASSPHTDTQYF.

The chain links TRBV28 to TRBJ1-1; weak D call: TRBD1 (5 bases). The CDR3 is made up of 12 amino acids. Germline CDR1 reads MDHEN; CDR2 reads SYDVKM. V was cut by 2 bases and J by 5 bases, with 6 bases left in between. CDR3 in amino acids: CASSLTGTEAFF. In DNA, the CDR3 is TGTGCCAGCAGTTTAACAGGAACTGAAGCTTTCTTT.

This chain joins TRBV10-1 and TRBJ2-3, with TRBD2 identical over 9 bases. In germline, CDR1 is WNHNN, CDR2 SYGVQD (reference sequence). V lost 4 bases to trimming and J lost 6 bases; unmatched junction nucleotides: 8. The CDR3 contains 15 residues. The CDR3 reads CASSGLAGPRDTQYF. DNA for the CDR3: TGCGCCAGCAGTGGGCTAGCGGGGCCCCGCGATACGCAGTATTTT.

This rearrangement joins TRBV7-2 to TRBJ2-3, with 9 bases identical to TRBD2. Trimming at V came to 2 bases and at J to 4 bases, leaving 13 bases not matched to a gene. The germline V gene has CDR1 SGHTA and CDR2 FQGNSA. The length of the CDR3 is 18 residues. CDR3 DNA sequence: TGTGCCAGCAGCTTAACGCTAGCGGGGCCAAGGGTCGCAGATACGCAGTATTTT. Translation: CASSLTLAGPRVADTQYF.

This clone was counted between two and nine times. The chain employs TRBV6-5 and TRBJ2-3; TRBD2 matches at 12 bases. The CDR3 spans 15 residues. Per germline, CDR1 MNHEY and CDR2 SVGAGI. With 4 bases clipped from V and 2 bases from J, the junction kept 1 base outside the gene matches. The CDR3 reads CASSWTSGVTDTQYF. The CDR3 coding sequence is TGTGCCAGCAGTTGGACTAGCGGGGTCACAGATACGCAGTATTTT.

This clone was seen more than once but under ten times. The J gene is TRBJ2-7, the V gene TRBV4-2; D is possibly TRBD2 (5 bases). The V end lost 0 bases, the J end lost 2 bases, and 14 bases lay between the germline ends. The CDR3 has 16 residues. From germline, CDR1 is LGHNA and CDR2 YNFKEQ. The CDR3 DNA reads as TGTGCCAGCAGCCAAGATCGGCGGAGGAGTGCCTACGAGCAGTACTTC. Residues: CASSQDRRRSAYEQYF.

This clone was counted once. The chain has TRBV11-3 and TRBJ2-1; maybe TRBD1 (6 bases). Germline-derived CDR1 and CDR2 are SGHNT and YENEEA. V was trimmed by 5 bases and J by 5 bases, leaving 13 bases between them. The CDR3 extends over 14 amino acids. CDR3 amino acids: CASSPQKGDNEQFF. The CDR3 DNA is TGTGCCAGCAGCCCTCAGAAGGGGGACAATGAGCAGTTCTTC.

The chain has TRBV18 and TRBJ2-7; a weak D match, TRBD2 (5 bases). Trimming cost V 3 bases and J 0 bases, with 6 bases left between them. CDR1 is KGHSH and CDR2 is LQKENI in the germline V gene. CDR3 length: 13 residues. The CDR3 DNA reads TGTGCCAGCTCACCCGGGGACTCCTACGAGCAGTACTTC. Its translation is CASSPGDSYEQYF.

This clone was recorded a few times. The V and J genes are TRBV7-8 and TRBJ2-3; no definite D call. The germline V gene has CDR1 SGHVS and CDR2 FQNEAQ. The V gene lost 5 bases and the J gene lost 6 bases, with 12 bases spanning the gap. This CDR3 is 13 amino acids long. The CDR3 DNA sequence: TGTGCCAGCAGCCCCTACTCGGAGGATACGCAGTATTTT. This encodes CASSPYSEDTQYF.

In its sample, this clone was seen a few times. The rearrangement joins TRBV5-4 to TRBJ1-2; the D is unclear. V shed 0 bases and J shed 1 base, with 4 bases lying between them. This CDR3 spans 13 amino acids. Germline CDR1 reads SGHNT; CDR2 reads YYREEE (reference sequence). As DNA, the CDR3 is TGTGCCAGCAGCTTGGGGAGTAACTATGGCTACACCTTC. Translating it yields CASSLGSNYGYTF. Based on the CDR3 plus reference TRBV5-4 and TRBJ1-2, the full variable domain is ETGVTQSPTHLIKTRGQQVTLRCSSQSGHNTVSWYQQALGQGPQFIFQYYREEENGRGNFPPRFSGLQFPNYSSELNVNALELDDSALYLCASSLGSNYGYTFGSGTRLTVV.

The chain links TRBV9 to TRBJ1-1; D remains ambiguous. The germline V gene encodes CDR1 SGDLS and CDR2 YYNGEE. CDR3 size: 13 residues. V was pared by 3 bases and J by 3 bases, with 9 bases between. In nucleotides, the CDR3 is TGTGCCAGCAGCGCGACTGAATACACTGAAGCTTTCTTT. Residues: CASSATEYTEAFF.